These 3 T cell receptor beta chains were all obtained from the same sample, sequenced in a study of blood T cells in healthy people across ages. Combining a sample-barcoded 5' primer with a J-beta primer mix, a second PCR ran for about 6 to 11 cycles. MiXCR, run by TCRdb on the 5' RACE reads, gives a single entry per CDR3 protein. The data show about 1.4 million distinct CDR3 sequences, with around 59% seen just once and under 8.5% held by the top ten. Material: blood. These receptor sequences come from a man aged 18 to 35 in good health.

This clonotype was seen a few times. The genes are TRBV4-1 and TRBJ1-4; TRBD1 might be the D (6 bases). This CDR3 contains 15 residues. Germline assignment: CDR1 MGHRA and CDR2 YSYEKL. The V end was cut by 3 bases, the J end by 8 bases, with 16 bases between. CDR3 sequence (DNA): TGCGCCAGCAGCCAGCCCACAGGGCCCTACGAAAAACTGTTTTTT. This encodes CASSQPTGPYEKLFF.

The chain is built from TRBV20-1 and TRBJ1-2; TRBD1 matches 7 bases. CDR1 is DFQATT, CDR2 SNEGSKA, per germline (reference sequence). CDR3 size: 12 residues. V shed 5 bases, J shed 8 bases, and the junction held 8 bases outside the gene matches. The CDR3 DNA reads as TGCAGTGCTTATACAGGGGTAGAAGGCTACACCTTC. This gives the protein CSAYTGVEGYTF.

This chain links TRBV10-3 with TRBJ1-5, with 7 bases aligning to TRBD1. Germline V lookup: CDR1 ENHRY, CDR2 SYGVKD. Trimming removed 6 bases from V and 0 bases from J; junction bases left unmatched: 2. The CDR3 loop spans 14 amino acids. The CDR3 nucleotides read TGTGCCATCAGGGCAGGGGGTAGCAATCAGCCCCAGCATTTT. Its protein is CAIRAGGSNQPQHF.